This TCR beta chain was identified in a study of T cell responses to AZD1222 COVID-19 vaccine. Findings and limits, study-wide: Repertoire samples came only from after the peak T cell response. Vaccination with two AZD1222 doses was followed by a rise in Spike-specific TCR breadth and depth. The donor cohort was predominantly white British with a female majority, and clonal diversity may have been underestimated. Nearly half of spike-specific TCRs reportedly go after variant regions that carry no mutations.

The data were produced by immunoSEQ multiplex PCR, yet TCRdb's version contains in-frame clones alone and is incomplete. This sample has 180,000 or so clones, with over 90% found just once. This clone was recorded only once. Its antigen remains unidentified. The sequences come from peripheral blood, collected 28 days after the second AZD1222 dose. This TCR derives from an adult who received the AZD1222 COVID-19 vaccine.

The CDR3 loop is CASRVTAGVNTEAFF. The CDR3 DNA is TGTGCCAGCAGAGTTACGGCCGGGGTGAACACTGAAGCTTTCTTT. The chain joins TRBV6-5 to TRBJ1-1; D is unresolved. CDR3 length: 15 residues. CDR1 MNHEY and CDR2 SVGAGI come from the germline V gene. With 6 bases removed from V and 0 bases from J, the gap between germline ends came to 14 bases.